This TCR beta chain derives from a study of control samples from healthy donors and cancer patients. CDR1 and CDR2 from the germline V gene are LGHDT and YNNKEL (reference sequence). V lost 1 base and J lost 10; bases outside the gene matches: 13. This CDR3 spans 15 amino acids. Assay: immunoSEQ multiplex PCR; the TCRdb copy retains only in-frame clones and omits some. The table has about 120,000 clones, roughly 90% seen once. Specimen: blood. The V and J genes are TRBV3-1 (or the pseudogene TRBV3-2) and TRBJ2-7; TRBD1 aligns across 7 bases. The sequence came from a man aged 50-60 years in good health. The DNA for the CDR3 is TGTGCCAGCAGCCAAGGTGGGGGATTACAGGGGCCCCAGTACTTC. This translates into CASSQGGGLQGPQYF.